The clone carrying this T cell receptor beta chain was detected only a few times. What it recognizes is unknown. Trimming at V came to 1 base and at J to 7 bases, leaving 9 bases not matched to a gene. The CDR3 spans 14 residues. Germline lookup yields CDR1 SQVTM and CDR2 ANQGSEA. These data belong to a study of T cells in Graves' hyperthyroidism and ophthalmopathy. Across the study: Sampling of peripheral blood happened at initial diagnosis, prior to any treatment. Broader study findings: It was a median approximately 7.1 months before onset that the model predicted ophthalmopathy. Most thyroid-expanded clonotypes above 0.001 were also found in blood.

Researchers amplified the TCR beta CDR3 regions from RNA transcripts. An initial round of RT-PCR targeting the TCR CDR3 relied on the HTBI primer set. TCRdb called the multiplex PCR reads again in MiXCR, with one record for every CDR3 protein. The repertoire includes a few hundred thousand distinct CDR3 sequences, about 15% of them detected once, and under 7.5% sits in the top ten. The sequence was collected from a woman aged 25 to 39 with Graves' hyperthyroidism. Sequences were obtained from blood. V and J are TRBV29-1 and TRBJ1-2; the match to TRBD1 covers 7 bases. DNA of the CDR3: TGCAGCGTTGAAGGCGAATGGCAGGGGGGTGGCTACACCTTC. This codes for CSVEGEWQGGGYTF.